The clone carrying this T cell receptor (beta chain) came up once. With V trimmed by 4 bases and J by 5 bases, 7 bases remained unmatched. The CDR3 extends over 16 amino acids. CDR1 and CDR2 from the germline V gene are SGHRS and YFSETQ. Terminally differentiated effector memory CD45RA+ cells were excluded by CCR7 positive selection of CD45RO-negative cells. Method: immunoSEQ multiplex PCR; TCRdb's copy keeps in-frame clones and lacks some. The table shows 1.5 million to 2.5 million clones, with about 95% occurring only once. This sample stems from a study of shared clonotypes between healthy human individuals.

The clonotype was recovered from a man younger than 35 in good health. The rearrangement joins TRBV5-1 to TRBJ2-1; 12 bases agree with TRBD2. Material for sequencing was naive CD8+ T cells sorted from blood. CDR3 nucleotides: TGCGCCAGCAGCCCCAGACTAGCGGGGGCAGACAATGAGCAGTTCTTC. Encoded protein: CASSPRLAGADNEQFF.